Listed below are T cell receptor beta chains from one sample, sequenced in a study of blood T cell repertoires in COVID-19. Only in-frame clones appear in the TCRdb table, and some are missing; sequencing was by immunoSEQ multiplex PCR. The sample has 80,000 to 95,000 clones, around 87% seen once. The specimen sequenced was peripheral blood. These receptors were taken from a human donor in a cohort sampled during active COVID-19. CDR3s include the opening cysteine and the closing phenylalanine or tryptophan. D genes are given only for firm matches. Expanded clones are given a class, and other clones once, few, many or no size at all.

j_call,v_call,d_call,clone_size,cdr3_nt,cdr3_aa
TRBJ2-5,TRBV5-1,TRBD2,NA,TGCGCCAGCAGCTTGGCCGGCGGGGGACTAGGGGCCCCCAAGACCCAGTACTTC,CASSLAGGGLGAPKTQYF
TRBJ1-1,TRBV5-1,TRBD1,NA,TGCGCCAGCAGAAAGGGGGGACAGCCGAACACTGAAGCTTTCTTT,CASRKGGQPNTEAFF
TRBJ2-3,TRBV11-2,TRBD2,NA,TGTGCCAGCAGCTTAGGTAGCGGGGGGGCCTATACGCAGTATTTT,CASSLGSGGAYTQYF
TRBJ2-2,TRBV6-2/TRBV6-3,TRBD2,NA,TGTGCCAGCACCCCTTGGGGTAGCGGGGCCACCGGGGAGCTGTTTTTT,CASTPWGSGATGELFF
TRBJ2-1,TRBV5-1,TRBD1,once,TGCGCCAGCAGCAAGGGGGACAGGGCTATATACAATGAGCAGTTCTTC,CASSKGDRAIYNEQFF
TRBJ2-2,TRBV5-1,NA,NA,TGCGCCAGCAGCTTCGAGCCCTCGCCCATTAACACCGGGGAGCTGTTTTTT,CASSFEPSPINTGELFF
TRBJ1-1,TRBV19,NA,NA,TGTGCCAGTAGTACCGGACAGGAAGCTTTCTTT,CASSTGQEAFF
TRBJ1-2,TRBV7-9,TRBD1,NA,TGTGCCAGCAGCTTACCGATAACTGGGACAGAGGGAGGCGGCTACACCTTC,CASSLPITGTEGGGYTF
TRBJ2-3,TRBV7-9,NA,NA,TGTGCCAGCAGCCCCCCTTCAGATACGCAGTATTTT,CASSPPSDTQYF
TRBJ2-5,TRBV18,NA,NA,TGTGCCAGCTCACCCGGTTCCCAAGAGACCCAGTACTTC,CASSPGSQETQYF
TRBJ2-7,TRBV7-9,NA,NA,TGTGCCAGCAGCTTTCGGGGAGACACCTCCTACGAGCAGTACTTC,CASSFRGDTSYEQYF
TRBJ1-5,TRBV19,NA,once,TGTGCCAGTAGTCCAACCCCCAGGGGTAAGTCCCAGCATTTT,CASSPTPRGKSQHF
TRBJ1-1,TRBV28,NA,NA,TGTGCCAGCAGCCTAAGGGGCAGGGTGAACACTGAAGCTTTCTTT,CASSLRGRVNTEAFF
TRBJ2-3,TRBV10-1,TRBD2,NA,TGCGCCAGCAGGGACGGGACTAGCCCTACAGATACGCAGTATTTT,CASRDGTSPTDTQYF
TRBJ1-6,TRBV10-2,NA,few,TGCGCCAGCAGTTCGCAGGGCGGTACACCCCTCCACTTT,CASSSQGGTPLHF
TRBJ1-5,TRBV3-1/TRBV3-2,NA,NA,TGTGCCAGCAGCCAAGAAGGCAGGACTAGGAATCAGCCCCAGCATTTT,CASSQEGRTRNQPQHF
TRBJ2-5,TRBV5-8,TRBD1,NA,TGTGCCAGCAGCTTGGCGGGACAGGGATTGGGGTCAGAGACCCAGTACTTC,CASSLAGQGLGSETQYF
TRBJ1-1,TRBV6-5,NA,NA,TGTGCCAGCAGTTACTCCCTCTTCAACAGTAACACTGAAGCTTTCTTT,CASSYSLFNSNTEAFF
TRBJ2-5,TRBV9,NA,NA,TGTGCCAGCAGCCAGGACAGCCAAGTAGAGACCCAGTACTTC,CASSQDSQVETQYF
TRBJ1-4,TRBV19,NA,NA,TGTGCCAGCCGCGGGGGGCCGGCTAATGAAAAACTGTTTTTT,CASRGGPANEKLFF
TRBJ1-2,TRBV19,TRBD1,NA,TGTGCCAGTAGTACCACAGGGGGCGCAAATGGCTACACCTTC,CASSTTGGANGYTF
TRBJ2-4,TRBV6-2/TRBV6-3,TRBD1,NA,TGTGCCAGCAGTTACTCGTTCTTCCACAGGGGTAGAAACATTCAGTACTTC,CASSYSFFHRGRNIQYF
TRBJ1-2,TRBV5-5,NA,NA,TGTGCCAGCACCCTAAGGGGGAGCGCTAATGGCTACACCTTC,CASTLRGSANGYTF
TRBJ1-2,TRBV28,NA,NA,TGTGCCAGCAGTTTGGGGACAACCCCCTATGGCTACACCTTC,CASSLGTTPYGYTF